These T cell receptor beta chains were read from a single sample in a study of blood T cell repertoires in COVID-19. Generated by immunoSEQ multiplex PCR, the TCRdb table keeps only in-frame clones and is missing some. In the table there are roughly 140,000 clones, around four fifths of which are singletons. The sequenced sample was peripheral blood. These receptors all stem from a middle-aged woman with active or convalescent COVID-19. Each CDR3 is given with its conserved first and last residue. The D gene is left open where the match is weak. Rows give clone size only sometimes, using once, few, many, or a class for an expanded clone.

J gene	CDR3 length	V gene	D gene	clone size	CDR3 protein	CDR3 DNA
TRBJ1-1	18	TRBV18	NA	once	CASSPRGGPLYMNTEAFF	TGTGCCAGCTCACCACGAGGAGGCCCCCTTTATATGAACACTGAAGCTTTCTTT
TRBJ1-1	18	TRBV7-8	NA	NA	CASSLDWRLGLMNTEAFF	TGTGCCAGCAGCTTAGACTGGCGACTTGGCCTTATGAACACTGAAGCTTTCTTT
TRBJ1-2	12	TRBV4-1	NA	NA	CASSQGHRGYTF	TGCGCCAGCAGCCAAGGGCACCGTGGCTACACCTTC
TRBJ1-2	14	TRBV6-2/TRBV6-3	NA	NA	CASSYYDTAYGYTF	TGTGCCAGCAGTTATTACGACACAGCATATGGCTACACCTTC
TRBJ1-6	15	TRBV5-1	NA	NA	CASSLKAGGGSPLHF	TGCGCCAGCAGCTTGAAGGCTGGCGGTGGGTCACCCCTCCACTTT
TRBJ1-5	13	TRBV9	NA	NA	CASSVAIDQPQHF	TGTGCCAGCAGCGTAGCTATCGATCAGCCCCAGCATTTT
TRBJ1-2	14	TRBV28	NA	few	CATANRGAGYGYTF	TGTGCCACAGCGAACCGGGGGGCGGGTTATGGCTACACCTTC
TRBJ1-2	15	TRBV27	TRBD1	few	CASRRGGQGHYGYTF	TGTGCCAGCCGGCGGGGCGGACAGGGCCACTATGGCTACACCTTC
TRBJ1-4	15	TRBV19	TRBD1	NA	CATKIGQGANEKLFF	TGTGCCACCAAAATCGGACAGGGCGCAAATGAAAAACTGTTTTTT
TRBJ2-2	16	TRBV7-9	NA	NA	CASRFRGQGMNGELFF	TGTGCCAGCAGATTCAGAGGGCAGGGGATGAACGGGGAGCTGTTTTTT
TRBJ2-1	16	TRBV27	TRBD1	NA	CASSFYVGGEGNEQFF	TGTGCCAGCAGTTTTTATGTAGGGGGCGAAGGGAATGAGCAGTTCTTC